A selection of T cell receptor beta chains follows, all from one sample in a study of T cell responses to AZD1222 COVID-19 vaccine. The data were produced by immunoSEQ multiplex PCR, yet TCRdb's version contains in-frame clones alone and is incomplete. The sample lists about 61,000 clones, around 82% seen once, with approximately 26% in the top ten. Specimen: peripheral blood, collected 28 days after the second AZD1222 dose. The receptor source for this set is an adult who received the AZD1222 COVID-19 vaccine. Both conserved end residues are trimmed from each CDR3.

J gene,V gene,CDR3 length,CDR3 protein
TRBJ1-5,TRBV7-7,11,ASSLGLNQPQH
TRBJ1-5,TRBV7-8,13,ASSRKATSNQPQH
TRBJ2-7,TRBV9,15,ASSVGTSGSFTYEQY
TRBJ2-5,TRBV30,13,AWRKQGARQETQY
TRBJ2-7,TRBV4-1,19,ASSQDLIVGLAGGPAYEQY
TRBJ2-3,TRBV12-3/TRBV12-4,10,ASSVITDTQY
TRBJ2-1,TRBV19,11,ASSISRSGEQF
TRBJ2-7,TRBV5-1,12,ASSSGPYSYEQY
TRBJ2-2,TRBV7-9,14,ASSTEGWTITGELF
TRBJ2-5,TRBV18,13,ASSPPGGGRGTQY
TRBJ1-5,TRBV7-2,12,ASSPSGGNQPQH
TRBJ1-2,TRBV6-4,12,ASKLDGTNYGYT
TRBJ2-5,TRBV10-2,10,ASSESPETQY
TRBJ2-7,TRBV2,11,ASNIGLGYEQY
TRBJ1-6,TRBV28,10,ASSPDMGRRD
TRBJ1-5,TRBV19,13,ASSMVSESNQPQH
TRBJ2-7,TRBV7-8,11,ASSGDSSYEQY
TRBJ1-6,TRBV3-1/TRBV3-2,13,ASSQGLGVASPLH
TRBJ2-3,TRBV28,16,ASRIPVGLAGYTDTQY
TRBJ2-7,TRBV5-1,14,ASSGGQGVSPYEQY
TRBJ1-1,TRBV27,13,ASSFSLQGTTEAF
TRBJ2-7,TRBV15,13,ATSRDGGFAYEQY
TRBJ2-6,TRBV28,16,ASSLSGNLNSGANVLT
TRBJ2-2,TRBV28,13,ASSGSSGNTGELF
TRBJ2-2,TRBV9,12,ASSVDSYGGELF
TRBJ2-2,TRBV28,12,ASSYRRNTGELF
TRBJ2-7,TRBV21-1,12,ASSIPGQTYEQY
TRBJ1-1,TRBV19,14,ASSIEGDSFGTEAF
TRBJ1-5,TRBV30,13,AWSLKPGSNQPQH
TRBJ2-7,TRBV29-1,10,SAMTTSYEQY
TRBJ2-1,TRBV6-5,12,ATIPPGQTNEQF
TRBJ1-1,TRBV14,12,ASSHPGPGTEAF
TRBJ1-1,TRBV5-6,13,ASSLAELGSFEAF
TRBJ2-5,TRBV9,12,ASSDHSYQETQY
TRBJ2-1,TRBV28,15,ATDTGTSGMGWNEQF
TRBJ2-1,TRBV7-9,13,ASSLGRAQSNEQF
TRBJ2-7,TRBV18,13,ASSPSDRGSYEQY
TRBJ1-3,TRBV2,14,ASSDPRESSGNTIY
TRBJ1-2,TRBV23-1,11,ASRGTVHIGYT
TRBJ2-1,TRBV6-1,15,ASSEMGGRAIYNEQF
TRBJ2-1,TRBV4-1,12,ASSQDGPRDEQF
TRBJ2-7,TRBV6-1,12,ASSEGLSLGEQY
TRBJ2-1,TRBV6-5,13,ASSYPGQGGQEQF
TRBJ2-1,TRBV14,15,ASSQVPTGGPKNEQF
TRBJ2-5,TRBV25-1,12,ASSPRGNQETQY
TRBJ2-6,TRBV5-8,14,ASSLPVTSGANVLT
TRBJ2-3,TRBV5-1,13,ASSWTRGTTDTQY
TRBJ2-5,TRBV14,14,ASSQGLAGGKETQY
TRBJ1-4,TRBV28,12,ASRNGQGLEKLF
TRBJ1-1,TRBV29-1,10,GLWRGGTEAF
TRBJ2-3,TRBV6-5,14,ASSYSGGRISDTQY
TRBJ1-2,TRBV27,11,ASGDRGPYGYT
TRBJ2-5,TRBV24-1,13,ATSERGATQETQY